This passage covers 18 T cell receptor beta chains from one sample sequenced in a study of beta chain features in type 1 diabetes. Expressed TCRB transcripts were sequenced because the isolated RNA had all been reverse transcribed beforehand. Measured with immunoSEQ multiplex PCR; TCRdb has only the in-frame clones, and not every one. The sample shows some 180,000 clones, more than 10% of them seen only once. Specimen: central memory CD4+ T cells from blood. These receptors originate from a woman younger than 30 in good health.

The gene calls are TRBV30 and TRBJ2-7, with D possibly matching TRBD2 (5 bases). The CDR3 spans 15 residues. The ends were cut back, 0 bases at V and 3 bases at J, with 15 bases in the middle. Germline-derived CDR1 and CDR2 are GTSNPN and SVGIG (reference sequence). CDR3 amino acids: CAWSVRGQAVYEQYF. The CDR3 DNA is TGTGCCTGGAGTGTACGAGGGCAGGCGGTCTACGAGCAGTACTTC.

This clone came up a few times. This chain uses TRBV6-1 with TRBJ2-6; the D is unclear. V dropped 6 bases and J dropped 1 base, with 10 bases sitting between them. The V gene's germline CDR1 is MNHNS and CDR2 SASEGT. This CDR3 spans 15 amino acids. CDR3 sequence reads: CASRHRRSGANVLTF. The CDR3 DNA sequence: TGTGCCAGCAGACACCGCAGGTCTGGGGCCAACGTCCTGACTTTC.

This clone was counted a few times. This chain uses TRBV6-1 with TRBJ1-1; D might be TRBD1 (6 bases). The CDR3 covers 14 residues. Per the germline V gene, CDR1 is MNHNS and CDR2 is SASEGT. V lost 0 bases to trimming and J lost 5 bases, with 10 bases between them. The CDR3 loop reads CASSEAGRGTEAFF. In DNA, the CDR3 is TGTGCCAGCAGTGAAGCGGGCAGGGGTACTGAAGCTTTCTTT.

V is TRBV30 and J is TRBJ2-1, with TRBD2 matching 8 bases. The ends lost 3 bases at V and 9 bases at J; junction bases unmatched: 13. The germline CDR1 and CDR2 sequences are GTSNPN and SVGIG (reference sequence). The length of the CDR3 is 15 residues. The CDR3 DNA is TGTGCCTGGAGCCGGGCTAGCGGGCGAGAGGGTGAGCAGTTCTTC. Its translation: CAWSRASGREGEQFF.

This sequence joins TRBV6-1 and TRBJ2-5; D possibly corresponds to TRBD2 (6 bases). Germline CDR1 and CDR2: MNHNS and SASEGT. The CDR3 length is 15 residues. Trimming removed 6 bases at V and 5 bases at J, with 19 bases between. The CDR3 DNA sequence: TGTGCCAGCAGATTGGTTTCGGGAGTGGGGGAGACCCAGTACTTC. As protein: CASRLVSGVGETQYF.

This chain links TRBV6-5 with TRBJ1-6; D remains ambiguous. This CDR3 has 16 residues. V lost 2 bases and J lost 2, with 10 bases in between. Germline assignment: CDR1 MNHEY and CDR2 SVGAGI. The CDR3 nucleotides are TGTGCCAGCAGTTACGGGGAGACGACCTATAATTCACCCCTCCACTTT. Translation: CASSYGETTYNSPLHF.

This clone was observed a few times. This chain joins TRBV9 and TRBJ2-3; no clear D gene. The CDR3 is 12 amino acids. The germline gives CDR1 SGDLS, CDR2 YYNGEE. V lost 4 bases, J lost 2 bases, and 5 bases lay in between. CDR3 region: CASSSLTDTQYF. The CDR3 DNA reads TGTGCCAGCAGCTCACTCACAGATACGCAGTATTTT.

This clone appeared many times. The CDR3 protein is CASSQDSGNIQYF. The CDR3 nucleotides are TGTGCCAGCAGCCAAGATTCGGGAAACATTCAGTACTTC. The V call is TRBV4-2, the J call TRBJ2-4; D is ambiguous. The CDR3 length is 13 residues. Trimming took off 0 bases at V and 6 bases at J, with 6 bases between the two ends. The V gene's germline CDR1 is LGHNA and CDR2 YNFKEQ.

This clone was picked up a small number of times. The rearrangement joins TRBV6-5 to TRBJ1-2; TRBD1 matches at 9 bases. J gave up 7 bases and V 6 bases, and 6 bases lay outside the gene matches. The CDR3 extends over 13 amino acids. The V gene's germline CDR1 is MNHEY and CDR2 SVGAGI. The CDR3 loop reads CASSKQGASGYTF. Here the CDR3 DNA reads TGTGCCAGCAGCAAACAGGGGGCCAGTGGCTACACCTTC.

The chain joins TRBV5-1 to TRBJ2-7; 8 nucleotides agree with TRBD2. In germline, CDR1 is SGHRS, CDR2 YFSETQ. This CDR3 comprises 14 residues. V lost 2 bases and J lost 6; bases outside the gene matches: 7. CDR3 residues: CASSLRLAGGEQYF. For the CDR3, the DNA is TGCGCCAGCAGCTTAAGGCTAGCGGGCGGCGAGCAGTACTTC. The complete variable domain, with remaining parts taken from reference TRBV5-1 and TRBJ2-7, reads KAGVTQTPRYLIKTRGQQVTLSCSPISGHRSVSWYQQTPGQGLQFLFEYFSETQRNKGNFPGRFSGRQFSNSRSEMNVSTLELGDSALYLCASSLRLAGGEQYFGPGTRLTVT.

V gene TRBV10-3 combines with J gene TRBJ2-3; 10 bases are shared with TRBD2. Trimming removed 0 bases from V and 5 bases from J; junction bases left unmatched: 5. This CDR3 has 16 residues. Germline-derived CDR1 and CDR2 are ENHRY and SYGVKD. CDR3 loop: CAISESLAGVRDTQYF. In nucleotides, the CDR3 is TGTGCCATCAGTGAGTCCCTAGCGGGAGTAAGAGATACGCAGTATTTT.

The CDR3 DNA sequence: TGTGCCAGTAGTACACAGGGGGATGGCTACACCTTC. Its translation is CASSTQGDGYTF. This rearrangement joins TRBV19 to TRBJ1-2; TRBD1 matches at 8 bases. CDR3 size: 12 residues. Losses at the gene ends were 4 bases for V and 6 bases for J; bases not matched to a gene: 1. Per germline, CDR1 LNHDA and CDR2 SQIVND (reference sequence).

This clone came up a few times. The chain combines TRBV28 with TRBJ2-7; 7 nucleotides align to TRBD1. Germline V gives CDR1 MDHEN, CDR2 SYDVKM. V lost 6 bases to trimming and J lost 2 bases; unmatched junction nucleotides: 4. CDR3 length equals 13 residues. CDR3 DNA sequence: TGTGCCAGCAGAGGACAGGCGGCCTACGAGCAGTACTTC. Protein product: CASRGQAAYEQYF.

This clone was detected many times. The rearrangement joins TRBV11-1 to TRBJ2-7; 12 bases map to TRBD2. The J segment lost 5 bases and the V segment lost 1 base, leaving 6 bases of the junction unmatched. Germline CDR1 is SGHAT and CDR2 is FQDESV (reference sequence). This CDR3 region has 16 residues. CDR3 amino acids: CASSLGWTSGMDEQYF. In DNA form, the CDR3 reads TGTGCCAGCAGCTTAGGATGGACTAGCGGGATGGACGAGCAGTACTTC.

This clone was detected a few times. The V gene is TRBV30, the J gene TRBJ2-5; D possibly corresponds to TRBD1 (6 bases). This CDR3 has 14 amino acids. With 2 bases removed from V and 2 bases from J, the gap between germline ends came to 12 bases. In germline, CDR1 is GTSNPN, CDR2 SVGIG (reference sequence). This CDR3 is CAWSFLDRQETQYF. CDR3 coding DNA: TGTGCCTGGAGTTTCCTGGACAGACAAGAGACCCAGTACTTC.

The J gene is TRBJ2-6, the V gene TRBV9, with 7 positions matching TRBD2. J was trimmed by 4 bases and V by 3 bases; bases with no gene match: 4. This CDR3 comprises 15 residues. Germline lookup yields CDR1 SGDLS and CDR2 YYNGEE. CDR3 nucleotides: TGTGCCAGCAGCGGGGGGGGGTCAGGGGCCAACGTCCTGACTTTC. Its protein product is CASSGGGSGANVLTF.

This clone was recorded a few times. The chain couples TRBV28 to TRBJ2-1; 7 bases fit TRBD1. In germline, CDR1 is MDHEN, CDR2 SYDVKM. Trimming took 5 bases from V and 0 from J; bases not matched to a gene: 7. This CDR3 has 16 residues. CDR3 in amino acids: CASSVLTGSSYNEQFF. The CDR3 nucleotides read TGTGCCAGCAGTGTACTGACAGGGAGCTCCTACAATGAGCAGTTCTTC.

The gene calls are TRBV18 and TRBJ2-2, with a weak D call TRBD1 (5 bases). With 4 bases removed from V and 0 bases from J, the gap between germline ends came to 9 bases. This CDR3 is built from 15 residues. The germline gives CDR1 KGHSH, CDR2 LQKENI. Here the CDR3 reads CASSREDTNTGELFF. CDR3 DNA sequence: TGTGCCAGCTCACGAGAGGACACGAACACCGGGGAGCTGTTTTTT.